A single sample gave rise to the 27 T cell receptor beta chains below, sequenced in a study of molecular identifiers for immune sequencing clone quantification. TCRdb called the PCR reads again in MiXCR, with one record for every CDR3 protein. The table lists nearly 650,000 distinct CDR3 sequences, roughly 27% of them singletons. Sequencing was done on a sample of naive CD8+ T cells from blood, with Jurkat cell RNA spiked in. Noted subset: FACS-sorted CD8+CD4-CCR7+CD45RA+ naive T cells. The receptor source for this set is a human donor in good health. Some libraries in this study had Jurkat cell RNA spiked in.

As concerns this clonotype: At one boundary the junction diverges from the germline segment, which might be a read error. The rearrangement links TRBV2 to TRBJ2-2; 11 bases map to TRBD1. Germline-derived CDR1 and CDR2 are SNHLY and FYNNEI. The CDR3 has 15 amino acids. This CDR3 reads CASSEGTGGEQDLFF. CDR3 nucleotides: TGTGCCAGCAGTGAAGGGACAGGGGGCGAACAGGACCTGTTTTTC. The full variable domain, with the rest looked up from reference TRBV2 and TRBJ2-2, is EPEVTQTPSHQVTQMGQEVILRCVPISNHLYFYWYRQILGQKVEFLVSFYNNEISEKSEIFDDQFSVERPDGSNFTLKIRSTKLEDSAMYFCASSEGTGGEQDLFFGEGSRLTVL.

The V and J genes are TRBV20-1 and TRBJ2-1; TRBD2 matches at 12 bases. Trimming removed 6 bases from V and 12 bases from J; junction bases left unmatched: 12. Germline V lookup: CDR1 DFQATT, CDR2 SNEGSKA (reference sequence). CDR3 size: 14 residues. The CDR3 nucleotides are TGCAGTGCCAAAGACCGGACTAGCGGGACCTTGCAGTTCTTC. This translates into CSAKDRTSGTLQFF.

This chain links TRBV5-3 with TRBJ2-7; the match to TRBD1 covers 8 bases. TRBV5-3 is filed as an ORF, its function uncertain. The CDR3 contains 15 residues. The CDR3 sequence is CVSSWGDRTSYEQYF. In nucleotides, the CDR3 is TGTGTCAGCAGCTGGGGGGACAGGACCTCCTACGAGCAGTACTTC.

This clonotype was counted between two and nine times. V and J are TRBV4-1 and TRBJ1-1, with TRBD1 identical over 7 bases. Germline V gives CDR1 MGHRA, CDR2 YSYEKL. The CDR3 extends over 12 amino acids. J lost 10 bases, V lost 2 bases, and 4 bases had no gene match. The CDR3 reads CASSQNRGLAFF. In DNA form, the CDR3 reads TGCGCCAGCAGCCAAAACAGGGGATTAGCTTTCTTT.

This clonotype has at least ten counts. The CDR3 region is CASSLHGPQETQYF. The DNA of the CDR3 is TGTGCCAGCAGCCTCCACGGGCCCCAAGAGACCCAGTACTTC. The V and J genes are TRBV13 and TRBJ2-5; D remains unclear. This CDR3 spans 14 amino acids. Per the germline V gene, CDR1 is PRHDT and CDR2 is FYEKMQ (reference sequence). Trimming cost V 5 bases and J 1 base, with 11 bases left between them.

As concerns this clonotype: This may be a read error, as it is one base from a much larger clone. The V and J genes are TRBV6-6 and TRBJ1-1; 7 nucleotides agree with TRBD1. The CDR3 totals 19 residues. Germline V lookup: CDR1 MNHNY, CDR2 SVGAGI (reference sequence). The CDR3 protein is CASSFYTGTAVYMNTEVFF. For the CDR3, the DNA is TGTGCCAGCAGTTTTTACACCGGGACAGCCGTCTACATGAACACTGAAGTTTTCTTT.

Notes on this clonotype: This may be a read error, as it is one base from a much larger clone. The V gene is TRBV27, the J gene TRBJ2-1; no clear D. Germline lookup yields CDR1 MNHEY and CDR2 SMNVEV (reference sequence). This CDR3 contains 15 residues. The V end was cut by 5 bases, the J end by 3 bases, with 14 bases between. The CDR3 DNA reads TGTGCCAGCAGTCCCGCCGCGAGAAGCTACAATGAGCAGTTCTTC. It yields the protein CASSPAARSYNEQFF.

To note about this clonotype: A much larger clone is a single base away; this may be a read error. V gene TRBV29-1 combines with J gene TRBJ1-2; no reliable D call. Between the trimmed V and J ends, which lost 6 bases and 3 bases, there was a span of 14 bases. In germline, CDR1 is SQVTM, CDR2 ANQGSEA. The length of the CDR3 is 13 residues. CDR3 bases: TGCAGCGTCGAGGTACTATTGGACTATGGCTACACCTTC. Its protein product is CSVEVLLDYGYTF.

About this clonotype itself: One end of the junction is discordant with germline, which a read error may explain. In DNA, the CDR3 is TGTGCCAGCAGCTTACGACAGGGTATCGAGCAGTACTTC. Protein product: CASSLRQGIEQYF. The rearrangement uses TRBV5-3 and TRBJ2-7; 7 bases agree with TRBD1. TRBV5-3 carries the ORF label, with uncertain function. CDR3 length: 13 residues.

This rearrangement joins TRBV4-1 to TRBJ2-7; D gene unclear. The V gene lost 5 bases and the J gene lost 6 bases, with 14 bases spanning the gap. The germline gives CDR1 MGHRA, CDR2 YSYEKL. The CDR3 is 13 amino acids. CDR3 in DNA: TGCGCCAGCAGCGTCACAAGGTCGGGCGAGCAGTACTTC. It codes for CASSVTRSGEQYF.

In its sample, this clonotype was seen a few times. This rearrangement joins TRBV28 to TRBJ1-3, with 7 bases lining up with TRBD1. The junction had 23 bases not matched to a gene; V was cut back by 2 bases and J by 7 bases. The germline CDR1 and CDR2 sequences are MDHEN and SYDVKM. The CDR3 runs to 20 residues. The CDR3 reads CASSLGRGGFGGTTLNTIYF. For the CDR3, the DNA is TGTGCCAGCAGTTTAGGCCGAGGGGGCTTCGGCGGAACTACCTTGAACACCATATATTTT.

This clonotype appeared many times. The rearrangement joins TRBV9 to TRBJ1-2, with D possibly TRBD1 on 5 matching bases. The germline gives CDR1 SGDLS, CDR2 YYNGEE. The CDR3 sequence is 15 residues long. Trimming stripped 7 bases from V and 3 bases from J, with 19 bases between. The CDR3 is CASAPIGAGHYGYTF. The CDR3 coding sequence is TGTGCCAGCGCTCCCATAGGGGCAGGGCACTATGGCTACACCTTC.

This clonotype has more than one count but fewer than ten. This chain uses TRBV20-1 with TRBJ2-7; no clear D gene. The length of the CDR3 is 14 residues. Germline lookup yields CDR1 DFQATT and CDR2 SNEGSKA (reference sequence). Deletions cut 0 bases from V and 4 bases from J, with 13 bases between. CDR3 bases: TGCAGTGCTAGAGATCGAACGGTACCGTACGAGCAGTACTTC. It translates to CSARDRTVPYEQYF.

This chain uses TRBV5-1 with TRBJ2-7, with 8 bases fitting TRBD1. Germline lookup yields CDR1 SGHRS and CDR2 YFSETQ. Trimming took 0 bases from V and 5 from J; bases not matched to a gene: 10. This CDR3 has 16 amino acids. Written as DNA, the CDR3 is TGCGCCAGCAGCTTGGGTACAGGGGGATCGCGCCACGAGCAGTACTTC. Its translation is CASSLGTGGSRHEQYF.

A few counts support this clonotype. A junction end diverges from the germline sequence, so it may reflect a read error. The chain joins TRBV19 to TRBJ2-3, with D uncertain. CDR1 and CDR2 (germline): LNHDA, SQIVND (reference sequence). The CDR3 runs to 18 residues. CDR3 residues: CAGSISSSSFLPTDTQYF. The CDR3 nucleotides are TGTGCCGGTAGTATATCGAGTTCCAGTTTTCTACCTACAGATACGCAGTATTTT.

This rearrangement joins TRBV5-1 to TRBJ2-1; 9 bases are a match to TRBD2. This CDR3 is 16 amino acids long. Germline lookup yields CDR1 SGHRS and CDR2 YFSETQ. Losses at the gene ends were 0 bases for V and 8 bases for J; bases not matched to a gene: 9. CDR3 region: CASSLEWNSGSYEQFF. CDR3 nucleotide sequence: TGCGCCAGCAGCTTGGAGTGGAATAGCGGGAGCTATGAGCAGTTCTTC.

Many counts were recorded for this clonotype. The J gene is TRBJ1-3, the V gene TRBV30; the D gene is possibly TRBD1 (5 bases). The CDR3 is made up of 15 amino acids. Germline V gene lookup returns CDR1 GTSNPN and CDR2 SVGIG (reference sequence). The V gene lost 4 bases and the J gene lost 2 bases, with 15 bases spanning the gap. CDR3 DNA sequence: TGTGCCTGGACCCCCCGGGGGACTCCTGGAAACACCATATATTTT. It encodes CAWTPRGTPGNTIYF.

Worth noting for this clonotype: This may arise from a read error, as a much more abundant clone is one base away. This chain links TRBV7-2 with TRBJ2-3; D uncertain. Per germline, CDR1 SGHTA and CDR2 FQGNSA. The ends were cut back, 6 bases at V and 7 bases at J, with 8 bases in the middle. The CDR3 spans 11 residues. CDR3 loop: CASRFAHTQYF. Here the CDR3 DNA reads TGTGCCAGCAGGTTCGCACATACGCAGTATTTT. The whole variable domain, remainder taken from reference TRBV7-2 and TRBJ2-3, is GAGVSQSPSNKVTEKGKDVELRCDPISGHTALYWYRQSLGQGLEFLIYFQGNSAPDKSGLPSDRFSAERTGGSVSTLTIQRTQQEDSAVYLCASRFAHTQYFGPGTRLTVL.

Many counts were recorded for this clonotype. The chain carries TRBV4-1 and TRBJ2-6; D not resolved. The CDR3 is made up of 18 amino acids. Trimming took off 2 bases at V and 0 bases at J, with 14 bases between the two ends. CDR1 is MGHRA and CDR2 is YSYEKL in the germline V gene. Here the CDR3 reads CASSQKDQRSSGANVLTF. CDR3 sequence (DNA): TGCGCCAGCAGCCAAAAGGACCAAAGGAGCTCTGGGGCCAACGTCCTGACTTTC.

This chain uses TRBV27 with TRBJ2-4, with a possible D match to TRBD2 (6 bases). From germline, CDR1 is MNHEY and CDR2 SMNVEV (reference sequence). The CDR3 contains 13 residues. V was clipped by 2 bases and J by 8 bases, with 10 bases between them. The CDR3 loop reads CASSLLPGDIQYF. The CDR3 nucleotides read TGTGCCAGCAGTTTACTCCCGGGGGACATTCAGTACTTC.

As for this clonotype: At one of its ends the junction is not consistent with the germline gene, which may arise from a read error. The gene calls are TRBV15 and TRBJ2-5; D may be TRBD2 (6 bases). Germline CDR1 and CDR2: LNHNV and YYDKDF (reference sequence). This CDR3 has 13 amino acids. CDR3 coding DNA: TGTGCCACCAGTTCGGGGCGGGAAGAGCCCCAGTACTTC. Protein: CATSSGREEPQYF.

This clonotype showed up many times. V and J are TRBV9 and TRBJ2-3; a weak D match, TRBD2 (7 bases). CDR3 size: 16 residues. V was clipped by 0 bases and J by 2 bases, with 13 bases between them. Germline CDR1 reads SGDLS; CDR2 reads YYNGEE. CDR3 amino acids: CASSVEGGHSTDTQYF. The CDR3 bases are TGTGCCAGCAGCGTAGAGGGGGGGCACTCCACAGATACGCAGTATTTT.

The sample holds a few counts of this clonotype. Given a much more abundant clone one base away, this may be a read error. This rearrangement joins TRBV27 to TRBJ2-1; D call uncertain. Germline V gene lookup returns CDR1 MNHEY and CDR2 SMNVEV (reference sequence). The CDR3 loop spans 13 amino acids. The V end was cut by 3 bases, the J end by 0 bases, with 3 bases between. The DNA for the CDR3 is TGTGCCAGCAGTTTTACCTCCTACAATGAGCAGTTCTTC. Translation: CASSFTSYNEQFF.

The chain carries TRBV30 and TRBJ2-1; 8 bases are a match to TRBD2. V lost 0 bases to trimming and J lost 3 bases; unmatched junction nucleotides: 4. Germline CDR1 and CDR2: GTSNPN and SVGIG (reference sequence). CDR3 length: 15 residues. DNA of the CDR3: TGTGCCTGGAGTGTCACTAGCGGCTACTACAATGAGCAGTTCTTC. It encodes CAWSVTSGYYNEQFF.

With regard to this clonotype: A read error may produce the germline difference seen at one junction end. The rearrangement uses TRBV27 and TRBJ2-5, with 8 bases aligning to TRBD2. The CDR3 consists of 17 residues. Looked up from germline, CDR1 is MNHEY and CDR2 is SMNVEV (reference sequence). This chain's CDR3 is CASSLGGLGSGKETLYF. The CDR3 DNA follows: TGTGCCAGCAGTTTAGGGGGCCTTGGTAGCGGGAAAGAGACCCTGTACTTC.

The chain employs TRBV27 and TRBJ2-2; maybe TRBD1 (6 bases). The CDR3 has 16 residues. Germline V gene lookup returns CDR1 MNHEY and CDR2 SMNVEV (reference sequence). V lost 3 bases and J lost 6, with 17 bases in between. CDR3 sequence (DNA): TGTGCCAGCAGTTTTTTCCCAGTCCAGGGGCCCGGGGAGCTGTTTTTT. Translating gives CASSFFPVQGPGELFF.

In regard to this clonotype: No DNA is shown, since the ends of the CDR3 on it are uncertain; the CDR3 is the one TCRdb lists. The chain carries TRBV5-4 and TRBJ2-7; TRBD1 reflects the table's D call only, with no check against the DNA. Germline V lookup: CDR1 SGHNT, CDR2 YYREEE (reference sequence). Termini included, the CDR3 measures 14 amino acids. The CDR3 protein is CASSFGGGSYEQCF.